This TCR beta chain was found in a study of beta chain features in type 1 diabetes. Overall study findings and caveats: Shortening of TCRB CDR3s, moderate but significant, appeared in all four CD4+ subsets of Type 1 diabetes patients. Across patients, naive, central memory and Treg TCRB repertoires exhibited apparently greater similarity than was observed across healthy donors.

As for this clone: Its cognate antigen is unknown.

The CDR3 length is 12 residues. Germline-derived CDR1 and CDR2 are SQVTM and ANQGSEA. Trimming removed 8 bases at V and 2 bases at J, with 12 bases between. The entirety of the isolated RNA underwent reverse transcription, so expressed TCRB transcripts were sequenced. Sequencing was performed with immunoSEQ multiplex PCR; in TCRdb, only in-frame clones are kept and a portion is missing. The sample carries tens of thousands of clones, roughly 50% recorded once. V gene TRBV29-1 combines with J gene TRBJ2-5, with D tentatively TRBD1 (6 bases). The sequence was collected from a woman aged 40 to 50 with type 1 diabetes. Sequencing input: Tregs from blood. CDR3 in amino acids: CSTRTAQETQYF. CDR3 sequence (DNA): TGCAGCACCCGGACAGCTCAAGAGACCCAGTACTTC. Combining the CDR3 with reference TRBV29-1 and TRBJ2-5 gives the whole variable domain SAVISQKPSRDICQRGTSLTIQCQVDSQVTMMFWYRQQPGQSLTLIATANQGSEATYESGFVIDKFPISRPNLTFSTLTVSNMSPEDSSIYLCSTRTAQETQYFGPGTRLLVL.